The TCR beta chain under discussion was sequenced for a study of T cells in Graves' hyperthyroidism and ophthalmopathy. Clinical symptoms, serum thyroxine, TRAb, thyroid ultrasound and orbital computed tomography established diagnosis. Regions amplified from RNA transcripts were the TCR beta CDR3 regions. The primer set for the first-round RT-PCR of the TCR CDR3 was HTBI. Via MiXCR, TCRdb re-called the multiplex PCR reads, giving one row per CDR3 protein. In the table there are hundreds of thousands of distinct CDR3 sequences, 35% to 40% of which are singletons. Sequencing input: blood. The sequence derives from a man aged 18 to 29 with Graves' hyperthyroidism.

CDR3 residues: CASSLGEVKGYTF. CDR3 nucleotide sequence: TGTGCCAGCAGCTTAGGGGAGGTTAAGGGCTACACCTTC. This rearrangement joins TRBV2 to TRBJ1-2; perhaps TRBD1 as D (5 bases). V shed 6 bases and J shed 8 bases, with 16 bases lying between them. The CDR3 covers 13 residues. CDR1 SNHLY and CDR2 FYNNEI come from the germline V gene.